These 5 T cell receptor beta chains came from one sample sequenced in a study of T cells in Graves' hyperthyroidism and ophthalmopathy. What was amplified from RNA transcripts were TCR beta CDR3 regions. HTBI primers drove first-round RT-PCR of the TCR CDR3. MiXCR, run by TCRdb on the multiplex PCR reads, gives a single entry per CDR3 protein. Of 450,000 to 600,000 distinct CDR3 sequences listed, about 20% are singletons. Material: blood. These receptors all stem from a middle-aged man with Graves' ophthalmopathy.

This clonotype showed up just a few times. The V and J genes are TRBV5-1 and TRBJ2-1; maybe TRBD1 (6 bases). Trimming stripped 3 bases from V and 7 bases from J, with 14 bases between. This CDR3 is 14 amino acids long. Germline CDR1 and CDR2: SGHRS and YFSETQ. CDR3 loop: CASSWTVQGNEQFF. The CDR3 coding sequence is TGCGCCAGCAGCTGGACAGTCCAGGGGAATGAGCAGTTCTTC.

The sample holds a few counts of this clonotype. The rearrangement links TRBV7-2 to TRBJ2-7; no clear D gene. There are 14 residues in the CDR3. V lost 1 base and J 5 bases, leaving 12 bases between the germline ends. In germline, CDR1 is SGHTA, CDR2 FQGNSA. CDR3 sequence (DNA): TGTGCCAGCAGCTTAGAACAGTCTTCCCACGAGCAGTACTTC. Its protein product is CASSLEQSSHEQYF. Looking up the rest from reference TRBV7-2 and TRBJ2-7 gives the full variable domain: GAGVSQSPSNKVTEKGKDVELRCDPISGHTALYWYRQSLGQGLEFLIYFQGNSAPDKSGLPSDRFSAERTGGSVSTLTIQRTQQEDSAVYLCASSLEQSSHEQYFGPGTRLTVT.

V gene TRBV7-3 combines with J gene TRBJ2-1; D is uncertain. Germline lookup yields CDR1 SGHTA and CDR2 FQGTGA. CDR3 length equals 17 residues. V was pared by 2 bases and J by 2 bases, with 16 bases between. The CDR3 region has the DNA TGTGCCAGCAGCTTAGTTCCATGGACGCAACCCTACAATGAGCAGTTCTTC. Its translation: CASSLVPWTQPYNEQFF.

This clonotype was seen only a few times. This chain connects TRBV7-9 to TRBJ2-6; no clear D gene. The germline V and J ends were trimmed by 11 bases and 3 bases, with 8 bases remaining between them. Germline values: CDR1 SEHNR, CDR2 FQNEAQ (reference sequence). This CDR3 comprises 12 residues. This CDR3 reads CAAPIGANVLTF. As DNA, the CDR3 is TGTGCCGCCCCAATTGGGGCCAACGTCCTGACTTTC.

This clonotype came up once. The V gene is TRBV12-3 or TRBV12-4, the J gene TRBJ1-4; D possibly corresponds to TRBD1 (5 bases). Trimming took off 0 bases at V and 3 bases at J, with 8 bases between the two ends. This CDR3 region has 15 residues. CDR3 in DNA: TGTGCCAGCAGTTTAGCGGGGGGGGCTAATGAAAAACTGTTTTTT. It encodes CASSLAGGANEKLFF.